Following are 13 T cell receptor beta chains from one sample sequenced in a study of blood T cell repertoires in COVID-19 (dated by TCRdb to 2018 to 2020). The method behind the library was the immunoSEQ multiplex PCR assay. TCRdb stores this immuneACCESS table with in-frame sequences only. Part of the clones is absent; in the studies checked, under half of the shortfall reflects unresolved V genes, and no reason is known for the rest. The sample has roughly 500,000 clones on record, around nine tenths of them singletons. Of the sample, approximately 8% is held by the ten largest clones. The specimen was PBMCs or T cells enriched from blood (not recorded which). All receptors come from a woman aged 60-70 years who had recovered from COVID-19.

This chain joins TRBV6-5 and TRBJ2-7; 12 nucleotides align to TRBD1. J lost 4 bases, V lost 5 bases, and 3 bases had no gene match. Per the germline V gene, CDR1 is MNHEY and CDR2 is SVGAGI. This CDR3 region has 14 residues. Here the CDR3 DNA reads TGTGCCAGCAGTAAGGGACAGGGGGCGTACGAGCAGTACTTC. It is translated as CASSKGQGAYEQYF.

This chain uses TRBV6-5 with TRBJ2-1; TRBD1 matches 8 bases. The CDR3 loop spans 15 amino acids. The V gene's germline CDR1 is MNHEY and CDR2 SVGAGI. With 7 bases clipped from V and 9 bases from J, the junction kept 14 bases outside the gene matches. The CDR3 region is CASTLDRAPHGEQFF. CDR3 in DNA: TGTGCCAGCACCTTGGACAGGGCACCCCATGGTGAGCAGTTCTTC.

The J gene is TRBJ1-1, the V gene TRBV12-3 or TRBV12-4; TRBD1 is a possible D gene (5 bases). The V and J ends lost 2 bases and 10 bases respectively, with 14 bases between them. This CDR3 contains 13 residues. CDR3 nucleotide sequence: TGTGCCAGCAGTTTACTGTCCAGGGCGTCAGCTTTCTTT. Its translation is CASSLLSRASAFF.

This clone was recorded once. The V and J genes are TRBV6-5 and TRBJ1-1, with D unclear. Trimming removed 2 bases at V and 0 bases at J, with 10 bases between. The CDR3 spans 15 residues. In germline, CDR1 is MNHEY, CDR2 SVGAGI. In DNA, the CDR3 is TGTGCCAGCAGTTACCTGGCAGCGATGAACACTGAAGCTTTCTTT. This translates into CASSYLAAMNTEAFF.

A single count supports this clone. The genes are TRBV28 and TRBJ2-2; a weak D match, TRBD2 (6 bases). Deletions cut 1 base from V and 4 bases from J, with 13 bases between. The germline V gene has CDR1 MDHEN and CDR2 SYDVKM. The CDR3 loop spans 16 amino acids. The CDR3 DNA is TGTGCCAGCAGTTTATCCCAGGGACTGGGCACCGGGGAGCTGTTTTTT. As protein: CASSLSQGLGTGELFF.

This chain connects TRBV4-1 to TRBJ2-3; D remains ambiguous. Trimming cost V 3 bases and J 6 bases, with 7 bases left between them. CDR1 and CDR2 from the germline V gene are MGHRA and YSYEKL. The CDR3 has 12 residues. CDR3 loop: CASSHVRDTQYF. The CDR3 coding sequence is TGCGCCAGCAGCCATGTGAGGGATACGCAGTATTTT.

CDR3 sequence: CASRASGNTIYF. CDR3 DNA sequence: TGTGCCAGCAGGGCCTCTGGAAACACCATATATTTT. J is TRBJ1-3 and V is TRBV11-2; D not resolved. The germline V and J ends were trimmed by 6 bases and 0 bases, with 3 bases remaining between them. Per germline, CDR1 SGHAT and CDR2 FQNNGV. The CDR3 totals 12 residues.

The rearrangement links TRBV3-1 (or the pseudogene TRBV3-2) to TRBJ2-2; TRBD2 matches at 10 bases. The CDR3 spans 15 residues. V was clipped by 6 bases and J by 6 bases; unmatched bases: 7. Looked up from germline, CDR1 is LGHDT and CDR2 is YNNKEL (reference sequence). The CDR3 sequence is CASRQLAGRPGELFF. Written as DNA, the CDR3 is TGTGCCAGCAGACAACTAGCGGGGCGGCCCGGGGAGCTGTTTTTT.

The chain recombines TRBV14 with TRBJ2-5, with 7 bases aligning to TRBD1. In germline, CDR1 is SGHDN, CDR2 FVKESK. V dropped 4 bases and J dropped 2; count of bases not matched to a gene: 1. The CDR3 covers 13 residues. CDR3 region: CASSLRGQETQYF. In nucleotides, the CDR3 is TGTGCCAGCAGCCTCAGGGGGCAAGAGACCCAGTACTTC.

CDR3 residues: CASSLAPGGTNEQFF. The DNA for the CDR3 is TGTGCCAGCAGCTTAGCCCCGGGGGGTACGAATGAGCAGTTCTTC. The chain employs TRBV11-2 and TRBJ2-1, with 7 bases matching TRBD2. The germline gives CDR1 SGHAT, CDR2 FQNNGV. The length of the CDR3 is 15 residues. The V and J ends lost 1 base and 7 bases, in that order; junction bases with no gene match: 7.

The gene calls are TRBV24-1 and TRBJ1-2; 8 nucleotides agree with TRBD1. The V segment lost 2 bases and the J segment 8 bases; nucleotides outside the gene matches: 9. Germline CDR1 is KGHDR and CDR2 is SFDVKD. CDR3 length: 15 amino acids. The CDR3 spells CATSDSPGQGGGYTF. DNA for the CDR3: TGTGCCACCAGTGATTCCCCTGGACAGGGAGGGGGCTACACCTTC.

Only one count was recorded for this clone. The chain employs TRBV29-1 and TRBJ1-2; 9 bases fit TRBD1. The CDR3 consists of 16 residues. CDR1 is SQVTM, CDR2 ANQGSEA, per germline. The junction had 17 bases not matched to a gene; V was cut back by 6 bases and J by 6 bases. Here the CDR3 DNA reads TGCAGCGTAGACGACCTAGGGGACAGGGAATTCCATGGCTACACCTTC. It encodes CSVDDLGDREFHGYTF.

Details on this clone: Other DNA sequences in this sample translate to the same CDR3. The CDR3 bases are TGTGCCAGCAGTGGACTAGCGGGGGGCACAGATACGCAGTATTTT. Translating gives CASSGLAGGTDTQYF. V is TRBV2 and J is TRBJ2-3; 12 bases are shared with TRBD2. V shed 4 bases, J shed 1 base, and the junction held 0 bases outside the gene matches. Germline assignment: CDR1 SNHLY and CDR2 FYNNEI. The CDR3 runs to 15 residues. Full variable domain (outside the CDR3, taken from reference TRBV2 and TRBJ2-3): EPEVTQTPSHQVTQMGQEVILRCVPISNHLYFYWYRQILGQKVEFLVSFYNNEISEKSEIFDDQFSVERPDGSNFTLKIRSTKLEDSAMYFCASSGLAGGTDTQYFGPGTRLTVL.